The source of this T cell receptor beta chain is a study of T cell responses to AZD1222 COVID-19 vaccine. Study-wide points: Of the AZD1222 recipients, only 5 or 6 were seropositive at baseline. Vaccination with two AZD1222 doses was followed by a rise in Spike-specific TCR breadth and depth.

Trimming stripped 6 bases from V and 1 base from J, with 15 bases between. The germline gives CDR1 MNHEY, CDR2 SVGAGI. There are 15 residues in the CDR3. Data came from immunoSEQ multiplex PCR; TCRdb stores just in-frame clones and leaves some out. Here the sample spans some 200,000 clones, roughly nine tenths being singletons. With respect to this clone: Its matching antigen is unknown.

The material was peripheral blood, obtained 28 days after the second dose of the MenACWY control vaccine. The receptor comes from an adult who received the MenACWY meningococcal vaccine as a control. V and J are TRBV6-5 and TRBJ1-1, with TRBD1 as a possible D gene (5 bases). The DNA of the CDR3 is TGTGCCAGCAGGGGCCAACAGGTCAGGAACACTGAAGCTTTCTTT. Its translation: CASRGQQVRNTEAFF.